The 7 T cell receptor beta chains reported below all come from one sample, sequenced in a study of cytomegalovirus exposure and HLA in healthy donors (dated by TCRdb to about 2017). Library preparation employed the immunoSEQ multiplex PCR assay. The multiplex PCR relied on a mix of 60 forward primers for TCR Vbeta segments and 13 reverse primers for TCR Jbeta segments. The source is immuneACCESS, and TCRdb retained only in-frame sequences with V and J called. Part of the clones is not carried over; for the studies checked, unresolved V genes explain less than half of this, and the remainder is unexplained. Recorded for this sample are about 200,000 clones; around 83% of them occurred a single time. Of the sample, less than 3.5% falls within the top ten clones. The material sequenced was PBMCs. These receptors originate from a woman between 35 and 50 years old in good health and CMV-seronegative.

The rearrangement uses TRBV28 and TRBJ2-3; 9 bases line up with TRBD2. The CDR3 length is 15 residues. Per germline, CDR1 MDHEN and CDR2 SYDVKM. V lost 6 bases to trimming and J lost 2 bases; unmatched junction nucleotides: 6. The CDR3 reads CASSSLAGLTDTQYF. DNA for the CDR3: TGTGCCAGCAGCTCCCTAGCGGGACTCACAGATACGCAGTATTTT.

The gene calls are TRBV9 and TRBJ2-3; 9 nucleotides line up with TRBD2. Germline loops: CDR1 SGDLS, CDR2 YYNGEE. Trimming took 0 bases from V and 3 from J; bases not matched to a gene: 5. The CDR3 contains 16 residues. The CDR3 nucleotides read TGTGCCAGCAGCGTAGCCCCAGCGGGGGGTACAGATACGCAGTATTTT. It encodes CASSVAPAGGTDTQYF.

The chain links TRBV28 to TRBJ1-4, with D possibly being TRBD1 (6 bases). The CDR3 sequence is 16 residues long. Germline V gene lookup returns CDR1 MDHEN and CDR2 SYDVKM. Trimming pared 7 bases from V and 7 bases from J, leaving 22 bases between. The CDR3 nucleotides are TGTGCCAGCACCACCGGGGGGGGCGGTTTGGGTGAAAAACTGTTTTTT. This translates into CASTTGGGGLGEKLFF.

This clone was counted only a few times. This chain links TRBV14 with TRBJ2-7; D is perhaps TRBD1 (7 bases). This CDR3 comprises 15 residues. CDR1 and CDR2 (germline): SGHDN, FVKESK. With 4 bases removed from V and 0 bases from J, the gap between germline ends came to 13 bases. The CDR3 nucleotides are TGTGCCAGCAGCCCCTACAGGGGACTCTCCTACGAGCAGTACTTC. It yields the protein CASSPYRGLSYEQYF.

This chain connects TRBV6-6 to TRBJ1-2; possibly TRBD1 for D (5 bases). V shed 4 bases and J shed 7 bases, with 13 bases lying between them. Germline V gene sequence: CDR1 MNHNY, CDR2 SVGAGI (reference sequence). The CDR3 contains 13 residues. The DNA of the CDR3 is TGTGCCAGCAGTTGCTATGCAAGGGGTGGCTACACCTTC. Residues: CASSCYARGGYTF.

V and J are TRBV2 and TRBJ2-1; the match to TRBD1 covers 10 bases. There are 16 residues in the CDR3. Germline-derived CDR1 and CDR2 are SNHLY and FYNNEI. The J segment lost 7 bases and the V segment lost 3 bases, leaving 9 bases of the junction unmatched. The CDR3 nucleotides read TGTGCCAGCAGTGACCTGACAGGGGGCGCTAGAAATGAGCAGTTCTTC. This encodes CASSDLTGGARNEQFF.

The J gene is TRBJ2-1, the V gene TRBV2; 9 nucleotides line up with TRBD2. Trimming removed 2 bases from V and 5 bases from J; junction bases left unmatched: 4. There are 15 residues in the CDR3. Germline V lookup: CDR1 SNHLY, CDR2 FYNNEI. CDR3 sequence (DNA): TGTGCCAGCAGTGAAAGCGGGAGGTCCCACAATGAGCAGTTCTTC. It translates to CASSESGRSHNEQFF.